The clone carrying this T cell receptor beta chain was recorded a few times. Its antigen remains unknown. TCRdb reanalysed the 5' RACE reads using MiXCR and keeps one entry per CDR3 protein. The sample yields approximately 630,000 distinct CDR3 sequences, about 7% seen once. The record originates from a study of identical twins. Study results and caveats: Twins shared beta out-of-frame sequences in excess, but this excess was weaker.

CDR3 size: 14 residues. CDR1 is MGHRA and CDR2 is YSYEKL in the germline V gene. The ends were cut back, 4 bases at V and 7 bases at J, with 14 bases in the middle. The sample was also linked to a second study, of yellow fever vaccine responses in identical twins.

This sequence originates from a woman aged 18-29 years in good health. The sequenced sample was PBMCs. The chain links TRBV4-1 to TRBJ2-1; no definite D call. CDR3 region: CASSPRVTGNEQFF. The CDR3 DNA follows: TGCGCCAGCAGCCCCCGCGTGACTGGGAATGAGCAGTTCTTC.